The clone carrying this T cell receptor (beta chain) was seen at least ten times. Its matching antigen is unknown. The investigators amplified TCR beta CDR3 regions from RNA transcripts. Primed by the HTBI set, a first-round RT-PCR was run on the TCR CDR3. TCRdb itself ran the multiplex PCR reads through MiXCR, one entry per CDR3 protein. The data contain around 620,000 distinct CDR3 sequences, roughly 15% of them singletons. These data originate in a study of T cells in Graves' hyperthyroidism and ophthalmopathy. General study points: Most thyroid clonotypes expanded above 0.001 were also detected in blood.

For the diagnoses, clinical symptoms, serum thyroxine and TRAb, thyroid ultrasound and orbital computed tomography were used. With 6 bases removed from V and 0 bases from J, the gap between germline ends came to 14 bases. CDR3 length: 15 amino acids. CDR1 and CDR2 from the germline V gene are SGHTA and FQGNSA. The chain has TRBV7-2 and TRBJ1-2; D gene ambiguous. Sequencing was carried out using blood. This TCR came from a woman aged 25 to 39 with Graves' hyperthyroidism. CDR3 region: CASRPTPGANYGYTF. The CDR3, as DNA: TGTGCCAGCAGACCCACCCCCGGAGCTAACTATGGCTACACCTTC.